These 28 T cell receptor beta chains were sequenced from one sample in a study of vaccination effects on CD4 cells after COVID-19. These receptors lack a known antigen. Some clones are missing from TCRdb's copy, which holds only in-frame ones; the method was immunoSEQ multiplex PCR. The sample shows under 55,000 clones, 65% to 70% of them seen only once. Prior to sequencing, the ViraFEST assay stimulated PBMC with viral peptide pools, which expanded the antigen-specific CD4+ T cells. Upon completion of roughly ten days in culture, CD4+ T cells were isolated. PCR confirmed that the person was infected with SARS-CoV-2 between March and December 2020. The specimen comprised CD4+ T cells from PBMCs cultured with a peptide pool, sampled before COVID-19 vaccination. The receptors were gathered from a human donor who had a prior SARS-CoV-2 infection.

The V and J genes are TRBV5-1 and TRBJ2-5, with D tentatively TRBD1 (5 bases). The CDR3 contains 14 residues. Germline-derived CDR1 and CDR2 are SGHRS and YFSETQ. V lost 1 base and J 2 bases, leaving 9 bases between the germline ends. CDR3 DNA sequence: TGCGCCAGCAGCTTGATCAGGGCACAAGAGACCCAGTACTTC. Translation gives CASSLIRAQETQYF.

The rearrangement links TRBV28 to TRBJ1-1; 8 bases fit TRBD1. The CDR3 has 16 amino acids. The ends lost 5 bases at V and 5 bases at J; junction bases unmatched: 13. Germline V CDR1 and CDR2: MDHEN, SYDVKM. This CDR3 reads CASSPRTGQDQTEAFF. CDR3 DNA: TGTGCCAGCAGTCCTCGGACAGGGCAGGATCAGACTGAAGCTTTCTTT.

CDR3 DNA: TGTGCCAGCAGCTCCTCTCTGGGGGACCTCCAAGAGACCCAGTACTTC. Its protein is CASSSSLGDLQETQYF. The chain recombines TRBV7-2 with TRBJ2-5; D is perhaps TRBD1 or TRBD2 (5 bases each). The V end lost 4 bases, the J end lost 1 base, and 16 bases lay between the germline ends. This CDR3 region has 16 residues. Germline V CDR1 and CDR2: SGHTA, FQGNSA.

This rearrangement joins TRBV29-1 to TRBJ2-5; D is possibly TRBD2 (7 bases). This CDR3 has 12 amino acids. The germline V gene encodes CDR1 SQVTM and CDR2 ANQGSEA. Trimming took off 7 bases at V and 5 bases at J, with 14 bases between the two ends. The CDR3 is CSGSRGGETQYF. The CDR3 DNA reads TGCAGCGGATCCAGGGGAGGGGAGACCCAGTACTTC.

The V call is TRBV30, the J call TRBJ2-4; TRBD2 matches 16 bases. Germline V gene data show CDR1 as GTSNPN and CDR2 as SVGIG (reference sequence). Losses at the gene ends were 3 bases for V and 7 bases for J; bases not matched to a gene: 9. This CDR3 comprises 17 residues. CDR3 sequence (DNA): TGTGCCTGGAGAAGGGTGGGACTAGCGGGAGGGAGGAACATTCAGTACTTC. This encodes CAWRRVGLAGGRNIQYF.

The rearrangement uses TRBV27 and TRBJ2-7; 8 nucleotides align to TRBD1. The CDR3 spans 15 residues. The germline V gene encodes CDR1 MNHEY and CDR2 SMNVEV (reference sequence). The junction had 11 bases not matched to a gene; V was cut back by 5 bases and J by 5 bases. This CDR3 is CASSPHPTGVHEQYF. In DNA form, the CDR3 reads TGTGCCAGCAGTCCCCATCCGACAGGGGTCCACGAGCAGTACTTC.

This clone is categorized as medium-sized. The chain joins TRBV3-1 (or the pseudogene TRBV3-2) to TRBJ2-5, with 8 bases lining up with TRBD2. V dropped 0 bases and J dropped 5; count of bases not matched to a gene: 11. The CDR3 has 17 residues. Germline V CDR1 and CDR2: LGHDT, YNNKEL (reference sequence). The CDR3 spells CASSQDPGREGRETQYF. The CDR3 DNA follows: TGTGCCAGCAGCCAAGATCCGGGACGGGAGGGCCGGGAGACCCAGTACTTC.

The chain links TRBV9 to TRBJ1-6, with 9 bases matching TRBD1. The V gene end was trimmed by 4 bases and the J gene end by 6 bases; junction bases not matched to a gene: 5. CDR1 and CDR2 from the germline V gene are SGDLS and YYNGEE. The CDR3 runs 15 residues. As DNA, the CDR3 is TGTGCCAGCAGCTGGGACAGGGAGACTAATTCACCCCTCCACTTT. It encodes CASSWDRETNSPLHF.

This clone was counted a few times. The V and J genes are TRBV4-2 and TRBJ2-3; D perhaps matches TRBD2 (6 bases). This CDR3 has 15 amino acids. CDR1 and CDR2 from the germline V gene are LGHNA and YNFKEQ. V gave up 4 bases and J gave up 0 bases, with 11 bases separating them. The CDR3 DNA reads TGTGCCAGCAGCCCCCGGGGGAGAAGCACAGATACGCAGTATTTT. Translation: CASSPRGRSTDTQYF.

The chain is built from TRBV30 and TRBJ1-2, with D hard to call. V gave up 6 bases and J gave up 2 bases, with 19 bases separating them. Germline loops: CDR1 GTSNPN, CDR2 SVGIG (reference sequence). The CDR3 contains 15 residues. The DNA of the CDR3 is TGTGCCTGCCCTGCGGGTGACGACGAAAACTATGGCTACACCTTC. Translating gives CACPAGDDENYGYTF.

The chain carries TRBV24-1 and TRBJ2-3; D is perhaps TRBD2 (6 bases). Germline loops: CDR1 KGHDR, CDR2 SFDVKD. V was trimmed by 4 bases and J by 6 bases, leaving 22 bases between them. The CDR3 extends over 17 amino acids. In DNA form, the CDR3 reads TGTGCCACCAGTGAGGGCCTTTTTGGGGGAGGTGGCGATACGCAGTATTTT. It codes for CATSEGLFGGGGDTQYF.

The chain links TRBV4-1 to TRBJ2-7, with D tentatively TRBD2 (5 bases). V lost 1 base to trimming and J lost 2 bases, with 12 bases between them. The CDR3 is made up of 15 amino acids. Germline V CDR1 and CDR2: MGHRA, YSYEKL. The CDR3 nucleotides are TGCGCCAGCAGCCAAGCATCGATCGGGGCCTACGAGCAGTACTTC. Its translation is CASSQASIGAYEQYF.

For the CDR3, the DNA is TGTGCCAGCAGCGGACTAGCGGGGTACCAAGAGACCCAGTACTTC. Translation gives CASSGLAGYQETQYF. J is TRBJ2-5 and V is TRBV2; 12 bases agree with TRBD2. V lost 6 bases, J lost 0 bases, and 2 bases stayed unmatched. Germline CDR1 is SNHLY and CDR2 is FYNNEI. CDR3 size: 15 residues.

This chain links TRBV11-3 with TRBJ2-7; D call uncertain. The CDR3 has 11 amino acids. Trimming cost V 0 bases and J 5 bases, with 2 bases left between them. Germline values: CDR1 SGHNT, CDR2 YENEEA. The CDR3 loop is CASSLDNEQYF. CDR3 in DNA: TGTGCCAGCAGCTTAGATAACGAGCAGTACTTC.

CDR3 sequence: CSASGGASYNEQFF. The CDR3 DNA is TGCAGTGCTAGTGGGGGGGCCTCCTACAATGAGCAGTTCTTC. The chain recombines TRBV20-1 with TRBJ2-1; D might be TRBD2 (7 bases). The CDR3 runs 14 residues. From germline, CDR1 is DFQATT and CDR2 SNEGSKA (reference sequence). The germline V and J ends were trimmed by 3 bases and 0 bases, with 9 bases remaining between them.

The CDR3 loop is CASSVGLAGEDNNEQFF. The CDR3 DNA reads TGTGCCAGCAGCGTAGGACTAGCGGGAGAGGATAACAATGAGCAGTTCTTC. J is TRBJ2-1 and V is TRBV9; 12 nucleotides agree with TRBD2. The V gene end was trimmed by 0 bases and the J gene end by 5 bases; junction bases not matched to a gene: 6. Germline V gene lookup returns CDR1 SGDLS and CDR2 YYNGEE. The CDR3 length is 17 residues.

The chain recombines TRBV7-3 with TRBJ2-7; weak D call: TRBD1 (6 bases). CDR3 length: 16 amino acids. Looked up from germline, CDR1 is SGHTA and CDR2 is FQGTGA. Trimming took off 5 bases at V and 1 base at J, with 18 bases between the two ends. The DNA for the CDR3 is TGTGCCAGCAGCCACGCCCCAATGACAGGATCCTACGAGCAGTACTTC. This gives the protein CASSHAPMTGSYEQYF.

This clone was found a few times. In nucleotides, the CDR3 is TGTGCCAGCAGTTTACAGGTCGGCAACACTGAAGCTTTCTTT. It translates to CASSLQVGNTEAFF. The rearrangement links TRBV7-9 to TRBJ1-1, with D maybe TRBD1 (5 bases). Germline CDR1 is SEHNR and CDR2 is FQNEAQ (reference sequence). The CDR3 runs to 14 residues. The V gene lost 6 bases and the J gene lost 2 bases, with 13 bases spanning the gap.

The chain links TRBV4-2 to TRBJ2-7, with unresolved D. This CDR3 has 15 residues. V lost 4 bases, J lost 3 bases, and 16 bases lay in between. CDR1 and CDR2 from the germline V gene are LGHNA and YNFKEQ. The CDR3 DNA reads TGTGCCAGCAGCCTCGGATCGGCTTTTGACTACGAGCAGTACTTC. Translating gives CASSLGSAFDYEQYF.

V usage is TRBV5-1 and J usage is TRBJ2-3; 11 bases match TRBD2. V dropped 1 base and J dropped 6; count of bases not matched to a gene: 7. The CDR3 contains 16 residues. Germline V CDR1 and CDR2: SGHRS, YFSETQ. The CDR3: CASSLLTSGSSDTQYF. For the CDR3, the DNA is TGCGCCAGCAGCTTGTTAACTAGCGGGAGTTCGGATACGCAGTATTTT.

The chain joins TRBV5-1 to TRBJ2-7, with 7 bases aligning to TRBD1. The CDR3 runs to 13 residues. J was trimmed by 5 bases and V by 4 bases; bases with no gene match: 6. Germline V CDR1 and CDR2: SGHRS, YFSETQ. The CDR3 DNA reads as TGCGCCAGCAGCGGAACGACAGGGAACGAGCAGTACTTC. Amino acids: CASSGTTGNEQYF. Full variable domain (outside the CDR3, taken from reference TRBV5-1 and TRBJ2-7): KAGVTQTPRYLIKTRGQQVTLSCSPISGHRSVSWYQQTPGQGLQFLFEYFSETQRNKGNFPGRFSGRQFSNSRSEMNVSTLELGDSALYLCASSGTTGNEQYFGPGTRLTVT.

The chain has TRBV2 and TRBJ2-3; 7 bases fit TRBD2. The germline gives CDR1 SNHLY, CDR2 FYNNEI. The CDR3 has 15 amino acids. The V gene end was trimmed by 4 bases and the J gene end by 2 bases; junction bases not matched to a gene: 6. This CDR3 reads CASSVRAGTTDTQYF. CDR3 sequence (DNA): TGTGCCAGCAGTGTTCGAGCGGGGACCACAGATACGCAGTATTTT. Together with reference TRBV2 and TRBJ2-3, the CDR3 gives the full variable domain: EPEVTQTPSHQVTQMGQEVILRCVPISNHLYFYWYRQILGQKVEFLVSFYNNEISEKSEIFDDQFSVERPDGSNFTLKIRSTKLEDSAMYFCASSVRAGTTDTQYFGPGTRLTVL.

The chain employs TRBV7-3 and TRBJ2-5, with 9 bases identical to TRBD1. CDR3 size: 17 residues. Trimming took 5 bases from V and 7 from J; bases not matched to a gene: 17. CDR1 is SGHTA, CDR2 FQGTGA, per germline. The CDR3 loop is CASSPSPLGQGIGTQYF. DNA for the CDR3: TGTGCCAGCAGCCCCTCTCCTTTGGGACAGGGTATAGGGACCCAGTACTTC.

This sequence joins TRBV11-3 and TRBJ2-7, with a possible D match to TRBD2 (7 bases). CDR3 length: 14 amino acids. Trimming removed 2 bases at V and 5 bases at J, with 13 bases between. CDR1 SGHNT and CDR2 YENEEA come from the germline V gene. CDR3 sequence reads: CASSLFRGGDEQYF. The CDR3 bases are TGTGCCAGCAGCTTATTCAGGGGAGGGGACGAGCAGTACTTC.

The chain has TRBV9 and TRBJ1-2, with no clear D. V dropped 4 bases and J dropped 1 base, with 17 bases sitting between them. Germline assignment: CDR1 SGDLS and CDR2 YYNGEE. There are 16 residues in the CDR3. The DNA for the CDR3 is TGTGCCAGCAGCACCCACGGGAGAGGAGATAACTATGGCTACACCTTC. Protein sequence: CASSTHGRGDNYGYTF.

The chain uses TRBV18 and TRBJ2-7, with 9 bases aligning to TRBD1. The CDR3 length is 12 residues. The J segment lost 6 bases and the V segment lost 8 bases, leaving 5 bases of the junction unmatched. Germline CDR1 KGHSH, CDR2 LQKENI. The CDR3 spells CASAGTGREQYF. The DNA of the CDR3 is TGTGCCAGCGCCGGGACAGGGCGCGAGCAGTACTTC. Complete variable domain (other parts from reference TRBV18 and TRBJ2-7): NAGVMQNPRHLVRRRGQEARLRCSPMKGHSHVYWYRQLPEEGLKFMVYLQKENIIDESGMPKERFSAEFPKEGPSILRIQQVVRGDSAAYFCASAGTGREQYFGPGTRLTVT.

The V gene is TRBV30, the J gene TRBJ1-1; 9 nucleotides agree with TRBD1. The CDR3 covers 17 residues. Per germline, CDR1 GTSNPN and CDR2 SVGIG (reference sequence). J lost 0 bases, V lost 2 bases, and 10 bases had no gene match. DNA of the CDR3: TGTGCCTGGAGTTTCCGGGACAGGGAGGCTGTGAACACTGAAGCTTTCTTT. Translating it yields CAWSFRDREAVNTEAFF.

The V and J genes are TRBV7-9 and TRBJ2-3, with 7 bases identical to TRBD1. Germline-derived CDR1 and CDR2 are SEHNR and FQNEAQ (reference sequence). The ends lost 4 bases at V and 1 base at J; junction bases unmatched: 14. The CDR3 spans 18 residues. CDR3 coding DNA: TGTGCCAGCAGCTCCTCACGGGGACAGTCGGCGGGCACAGATACGCAGTATTTT. Residues: CASSSSRGQSAGTDTQYF.